This T cell receptor beta chain comes out of a study of molecular identifiers for immune sequencing clone quantification. Germline V lookup: CDR1 MNHNY, CDR2 SVGAGI (reference sequence). The CDR3 has 15 residues. Study-level results: Under 1% of molecules in naive cells, but over 99% of effector molecules, belonged to clones above 20 RNA copies.

TCRdb used MiXCR to reprocess the PCR reads, holding one entry per CDR3 protein. The sample lists over 600,000 distinct CDR3 sequences, just under 20% seen once, with 0.85% in the top ten. A remark on this clonotype: Its antigen is unknown. A read error may be the cause here, since a much bigger clone is one base away.

For naive CD8 T cells, sorting used the CD8+CD4-CCR7+CD45RA+ phenotype. Sequenced: naive CD8+ T cells from blood, with Jurkat cell RNA spiked in. This sample's subset: FACS-sorted CD8+CD4-CCR7+CD45RA+ naive T cells. The origin of this receptor is a human donor in good health. Some libraries in this study had Jurkat cell RNA spiked in. The rearrangement joins TRBV6-6 to TRBJ2-5; 10 bases align to TRBD1. The CDR3, as DNA: TGTGCCAGCGGTTACTTTTCGGGACAGGGGGAGACCCAGTACTTC. Residues: CASGYFSGQGETQYF.